The 18 T cell receptor beta chains below were found in one sample sequenced in a study of blood T cell repertoires in COVID-19. TCRdb's copy holds only in-frame clones and misses some; the assay was immunoSEQ multiplex PCR. This sample has 50,000 or so clones, with over 75% found just once. The sequenced sample was peripheral blood. The origin of the receptors is a man aged 50 to 60 with active COVID-19.

The CDR3 region has the DNA TGTGCCAGCTCACCTCCGGGATCCGAAGAGCAGTTCTTC. It is translated as CASSPPGSEEQFF. The rearrangement joins TRBV18 to TRBJ2-1; a possible D gene is TRBD2 (5 bases). Germline values: CDR1 KGHSH, CDR2 LQKENI. V was pared by 3 bases and J by 10 bases, with 13 bases between. The CDR3 is 13 residues long.

The chain carries TRBV4-1 and TRBJ1-5; D perhaps matches TRBD1 (6 bases). This CDR3 has 15 residues. The V and J ends lost 0 bases and 4 bases respectively, with 10 bases between them. CDR1 and CDR2 from the germline V gene are MGHRA and YSYEKL. The chain's CDR3 is CASSQEGANNQPQHF. In DNA form, the CDR3 reads TGCGCCAGCAGCCAAGAGGGGGCGAATAATCAGCCCCAGCATTTT.

The V gene is TRBV5-5, the J gene TRBJ2-3, with TRBD2 identical over 12 bases. V was pared by 4 bases and J by 2 bases, with 11 bases of the junction left unmatched. The germline CDR1 and CDR2 sequences are SGHKS and YYEKEE (reference sequence). This CDR3 contains 18 residues. CDR3 residues: CASSESLAGGAFTDTQYF. The CDR3 DNA reads as TGTGCCAGCAGCGAGTCCCTAGCGGGAGGGGCATTCACAGATACGCAGTATTTT.

The chain links TRBV5-1 to TRBJ1-3; TRBD1 might be the D (6 bases). The CDR3 runs 14 residues. Deletions cut 5 bases from V and 0 bases from J, with 9 bases between. Germline V gene sequence: CDR1 SGHRS, CDR2 YFSETQ. Here the CDR3 DNA reads TGCGCCAGCAGGGACAGCAGCTCTGGAAACACCATATATTTT. It yields the protein CASRDSSSGNTIYF.

The genes are TRBV6-6 and TRBJ1-1; D is unclear. V was clipped by 6 bases and J by 5 bases, with 22 bases between them. Germline V gene sequence: CDR1 MNHNY, CDR2 SVGAGI (reference sequence). CDR3 length: 16 amino acids. In DNA, the CDR3 is TGTGCCAGCAGCCTCATTTTGGGCGCAAACCCAACTGAAGCTTTCTTT. Protein product: CASSLILGANPTEAFF.

The V call is TRBV14, the J call TRBJ2-2; D may be TRBD1 (5 bases). The germline CDR1 and CDR2 sequences are SGHDN and FVKESK. This CDR3 region has 14 residues. The V and J ends lost 3 bases and 6 bases respectively, with 11 bases between them. The CDR3 DNA follows: TGTGCCAGCAGCCACCTGGGGCTTTCCGGGGAGCTGTTTTTT. This codes for CASSHLGLSGELFF. The variable domain in full, completed from reference TRBV14 and TRBJ2-2, reads EAGVTQFPSHSVIEKGQTVTLRCDPISGHDNLYWYRRVMGKEIKFLLHFVKESKQDESGMPNNRFLAERTGGTYSTLKVQPAELEDSGVYFCASSHLGLSGELFFGEGSRLTVL.

V gene TRBV19 combines with J gene TRBJ1-1, with a weak D call TRBD1 (5 bases). This CDR3 spans 13 amino acids. V was clipped by 3 bases and J by 4 bases, with 9 bases between them. Germline V gene lookup returns CDR1 LNHDA and CDR2 SQIVND (reference sequence). CDR3 sequence (DNA): TGTGCCAGTAGTATCCGGGGGAGCACTGAAGCTTTCTTT. It specifies CASSIRGSTEAFF.

In this sample, this clone turned up once. The CDR3 is CSTGDGVGQPQHF. In DNA form, the CDR3 reads TGCAGTACGGGGGACGGGGTGGGTCAGCCCCAGCATTTT. This chain joins TRBV29-1 and TRBJ1-5; maybe TRBD1 (5 bases). Germline V lookup: CDR1 SQVTM, CDR2 ANQGSEA. The CDR3 is 13 residues long.

The chain has TRBV30 and TRBJ2-5, with 14 bases fitting TRBD2. The trim removed 4 bases at V and 4 bases at J, leaving 8 bases unmatched. The germline V gene encodes CDR1 GTSNPN and CDR2 SVGIG (reference sequence). The CDR3 runs 16 residues. In DNA form, the CDR3 reads TGTGCCTGGACCCTAGGGACTAGCGGGGGCCCAGAGACCCAGTACTTC. This codes for CAWTLGTSGGPETQYF.

The genes are TRBV4-2 and TRBJ2-5, with 8 bases fitting TRBD2. Germline values: CDR1 LGHNA, CDR2 YNFKEQ. V lost 8 bases and J lost 5; bases outside the gene matches: 13. This CDR3 region has 15 residues. The CDR3 bases are TGTGCCAGCGGGGAAGCGGGGGCCGGGGGGGAGACCCAGTACTTC. It specifies CASGEAGAGGETQYF.

The chain employs TRBV6-5 and TRBJ2-7; 10 nucleotides agree with TRBD1. The V and J ends lost 6 bases and 3 bases, in that order; junction bases with no gene match: 5. Germline CDR1 reads MNHEY; CDR2 reads SVGAGI. CDR3 length equals 14 residues. The CDR3, as DNA: TGTGCCAGCAGCCGACAGGGGGCGGGCTACGAGCAGTACTTC. It is translated as CASSRQGAGYEQYF.

J is TRBJ1-4 and V is TRBV5-1; D is undetermined. V shed 0 bases and J shed 4 bases, with 31 bases lying between them. Germline CDR1 reads SGHRS; CDR2 reads YFSETQ. This CDR3 region has 22 residues. CDR3 coding DNA: TGCGCCAGCAGCTTGGTGCGTTGGTGTGAGTCCTATTCCGTGTTTGATAATGAAAAACTGTTTTTT. Translation: CASSLVRWCESYSVFDNEKLFF.

In DNA form, the CDR3 reads TGCGCCAGCAGCCCTCGAGAGGGTCAAGGCTACACCTTC. This codes for CASSPREGQGYTF. The V gene is TRBV4-3, the J gene TRBJ1-2; D gene unclear. This CDR3 has 13 residues. V lost 4 bases and J 8 bases, leaving 14 bases between the germline ends. Germline assignment: CDR1 LGHNA and CDR2 YSLEER.

This clone was counted only a few times. The chain carries TRBV6-5 and TRBJ2-5, with D possibly matching TRBD2 (5 bases). Germline V lookup: CDR1 MNHEY, CDR2 SVGAGI. The V end was cut by 0 bases, the J end by 4 bases, with 9 bases between. This CDR3 region has 14 residues. The CDR3 spells CASSYSRVGETQYF. As DNA, the CDR3 is TGTGCCAGCAGTTACTCGAGGGTGGGAGAGACCCAGTACTTC.

This sequence joins TRBV5-1 and TRBJ2-7; the D gene is possibly TRBD1 (6 bases). This CDR3 has 16 residues. Germline values: CDR1 SGHRS, CDR2 YFSETQ. The V end was cut by 0 bases, the J end by 7 bases, with 20 bases between. CDR3 in DNA: TGCGCCAGCAGCTTGGCTGCCCGGACAGAGACCTTGGAGCAGTACTTC. Its protein is CASSLAARTETLEQYF.

There are a few counts of this clone. The genes are TRBV14 and TRBJ1-2, with 11 bases aligning to TRBD1. Trimming took 3 bases from V and 4 from J; bases not matched to a gene: 1. The CDR3 sequence is 14 residues long. CDR1 is SGHDN, CDR2 FVKESK, per germline. The CDR3 here is CASSQGTGGYGYTF. The DNA of the CDR3 is TGTGCCAGCAGCCAGGGGACAGGGGGCTATGGCTACACCTTC.

This sequence joins TRBV2 and TRBJ2-5; the match to TRBD2 covers 7 bases. With V trimmed by 7 bases and J by 4 bases, 3 bases remained unmatched. CDR3 length equals 12 residues. CDR1 SNHLY and CDR2 FYNNEI come from the germline V gene. CDR3 loop: CASTTGGETQYF. Written as DNA, the CDR3 is TGTGCCAGCACCACGGGGGGAGAGACCCAGTACTTC.

This chain connects TRBV11-1 to TRBJ2-5; the match to TRBD2 covers 8 bases. After removal of 1 base from V and 5 bases from J, the junction contained 9 bases not matched to a gene. Per the germline V gene, CDR1 is SGHAT and CDR2 is FQDESV (reference sequence). The CDR3 has 16 residues. The CDR3 nucleotides read TGTGCCAGCAGCTTAGTTTCGGGAGGGGGTGCGGAGACCCAGTACTTC. Its translation: CASSLVSGGGAETQYF.